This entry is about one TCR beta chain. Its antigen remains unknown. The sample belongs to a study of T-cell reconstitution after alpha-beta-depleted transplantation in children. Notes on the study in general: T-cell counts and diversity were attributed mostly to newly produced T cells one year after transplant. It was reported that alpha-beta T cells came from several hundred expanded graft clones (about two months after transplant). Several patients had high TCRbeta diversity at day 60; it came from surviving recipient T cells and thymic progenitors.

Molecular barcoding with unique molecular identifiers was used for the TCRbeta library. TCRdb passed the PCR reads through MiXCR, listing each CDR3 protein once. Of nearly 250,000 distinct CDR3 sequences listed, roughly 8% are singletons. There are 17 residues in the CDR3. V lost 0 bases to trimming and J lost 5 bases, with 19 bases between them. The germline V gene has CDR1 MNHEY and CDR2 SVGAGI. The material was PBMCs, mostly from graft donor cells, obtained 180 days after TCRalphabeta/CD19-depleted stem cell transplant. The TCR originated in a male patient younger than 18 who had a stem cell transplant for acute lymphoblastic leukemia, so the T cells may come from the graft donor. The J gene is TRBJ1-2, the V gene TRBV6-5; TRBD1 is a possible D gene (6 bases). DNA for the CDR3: TGTGCCAGCAGTTACTCCGGCAGGGGTCGAGTAGGATATGGCTACACCTTC. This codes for CASSYSGRGRVGYGYTF.